This TCR beta chain was obtained from a study of T cell responses to AZD1222 COVID-19 vaccine. Across the study: Pooled together were second doses at about 4 or about 12 weeks.

The study, taken as a whole, reports: Spike-specific TCR breadth and depth rose after two AZD1222 doses. White British donors predominated, females outnumbered males, and clonal diversity was possibly underestimated.

Here immunoSEQ multiplex PCR was the method, and the copy in TCRdb shows in-frame clones only, minus some. The sample yields 140,000 or so clones, about 90% seen once. A note on this clone: Its cognate antigen is unknown.

The length of the CDR3 is 14 residues. Germline values: CDR1 ENHRY, CDR2 SYGVKD. Trimming cost V 2 bases and J 2 bases; bases outside gene matches: 3. Material: peripheral blood, obtained on day 0 of AZD1222 vaccination. The J gene is TRBJ2-7, the V gene TRBV10-3, with TRBD1 matching 7 bases. This TCR derives from an adult in good health. DNA for the CDR3: TGTGCCATCAGTGAGGGGCAGGGGGCCTACGAGCAGTACTTC. This encodes CAISEGQGAYEQYF.